This T cell receptor beta chain stems from a study of cytomegalovirus exposure and HLA in healthy donors. A word on this clone: The target antigen is unknown.

The V and J ends lost 4 bases and 6 bases respectively, with 9 bases between them. CDR1 is SGHRS and CDR2 is YFSETQ in the germline V gene. The CDR3 length is 12 residues. The study's findings and limits: Later genetic work tied a missense DCLRE1C variant to beta-chain V and J trimming. In a later analysis, productive TCRs from donors in an Asian-associated ancestry cluster reportedly carried fewer N-insertions than the cohort mean.

PCR amplification relied on 60 Vbeta primers (plus 13 Jbeta primers). In the authors' methods: Later analysis identified tens of millions of unique TCR beta chains, about 10 million shared. Profiled with immunoSEQ multiplex PCR; TCRdb holds only in-frame clones, not every one. For V, J and clone size, that table is used; D and trimming come from the DNA. The sample lists about 190,000 clones, about 89% occurring once. The source material was PBMCs. The clonotype comes from a man aged 30 to 45 in good health and CMV-seronegative. The chain combines TRBV5-1 with TRBJ2-3; D is undetermined. This CDR3 reads CASSPSLDTQYF. The DNA of the CDR3 is TGCGCCAGCAGCCCTTCCCTTGATACGCAGTATTTT.